This T cell receptor (beta chain) was recorded in a study of OX40 agonist ivuxolimab in advanced cancers. Study information: A partial response was reached by three patients: one with hepatocellular carcinoma and two with cutaneous melanoma.

CDR3 size: 17 residues. The germline gives CDR1 SNHLY, CDR2 FYNNEI. Trimming at V came to 7 bases and at J to 4 bases, leaving 18 bases not matched to a gene. Generated by immunoSEQ multiplex PCR, the TCRdb table keeps only in-frame clones and is missing some. The repertoire holds around 58,000 clones, less than 90% seen once, with around 25% in the top ten. Source: CD4+ or CD8+ T cells sorted from blood, taken in a trial of the OX40 agonist ivuxolimab. The source of this sequence is an adult with an advanced solid tumor such as melanoma, head and neck, liver or kidney cancer. The chain joins TRBV2 to TRBJ1-2, with 7 bases fitting TRBD1. The CDR3 region is CASTQGGQAGFFYGYTF. CDR3 nucleotide sequence: TGTGCCAGCACTCAAGGAGGACAGGCCGGATTCTTCTATGGCTACACCTTC.